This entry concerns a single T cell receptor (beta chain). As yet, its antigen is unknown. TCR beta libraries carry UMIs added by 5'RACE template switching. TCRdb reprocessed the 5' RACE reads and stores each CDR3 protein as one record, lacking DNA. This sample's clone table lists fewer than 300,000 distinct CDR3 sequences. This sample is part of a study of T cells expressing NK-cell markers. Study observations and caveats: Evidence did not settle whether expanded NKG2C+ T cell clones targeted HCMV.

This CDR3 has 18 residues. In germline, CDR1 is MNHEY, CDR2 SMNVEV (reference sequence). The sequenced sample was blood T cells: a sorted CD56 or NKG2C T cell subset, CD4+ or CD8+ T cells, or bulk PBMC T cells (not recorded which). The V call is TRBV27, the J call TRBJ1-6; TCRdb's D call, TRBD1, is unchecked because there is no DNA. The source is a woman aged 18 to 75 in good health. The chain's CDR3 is CASSFSLSGTGKHSPLHF.